A selection of T cell receptor beta chains follows, all from one sample in a study of blood T cell repertoires in COVID-19. Libraries were prepared by immunoSEQ multiplex PCR; TCRdb keeps only in-frame clonotypes and omits some of them. This sample yields 150,000 to 200,000 clones, of which around four fifths are seen a single time; around a fifth belongs to the top ten. Sequencing input: peripheral blood. The receptors shown here come from a woman older than 75 with acute or convalescent COVID-19. The CDR3 runs from the conserved cysteine through the conserved F or W. A D gene is named only where the DNA matches it firmly. A clone size is listed for some rows: how often the clone was seen (once, few, many), or a class if it is expanded.

TRBV7-2	NA	TRBD2	TRBJ2-1	TGTGCCAGCAGCTTAGAACTAGCGGCATACAATGAGCAGTTCTTC	CASSLELAAYNEQFF
TRBV4-1	NA	TRBD2	TRBJ2-2	TGCGCCAGCAGCCAAGGCGACCTAGCGGGAGGTTGGACCGGGGAGCTGTTTTTT	CASSQGDLAGGWTGELFF
TRBV7-2	few	TRBD1	TRBJ2-1	TGTGCCAGCACCCCAAGACAGGGCTTCCACAATGAGCAGTTCTTC	CASTPRQGFHNEQFF
TRBV15	NA	TRBD2	TRBJ2-1	TGTGCCACCAGCCCCCGCGGGGGGCCCTACAATGAGCAGTTCTTC	CATSPRGGPYNEQFF
TRBV28	few	NA	TRBJ2-2	TGTGCCAGCAGTTTATTCCGACAGGACACCGGGGAGCTGTTTTTT	CASSLFRQDTGELFF
TRBV30	NA	TRBD2	TRBJ2-3	TGTGCCTGGAGTGACCTCAAGGGGACTATTCCCACAGATACGCAGTATTTT	CAWSDLKGTIPTDTQYF
TRBV11-2	NA	TRBD2	TRBJ2-7	TGTGCCAGCAGCCGGACCGGGACTACCTCGGGGGAGCAGTACTTC	CASSRTGTTSGEQYF
TRBV10-1	NA	NA	TRBJ2-2	TGCGCCAGCAGTGAGCACAGGGCCACCGGGGAGCTGTTTTTT	CASSEHRATGELFF
TRBV5-1	NA	TRBD1	TRBJ2-5	TGCGCCAGCAGCTTGGTATCCGGGACAGGGAGAGAGACCCAGTACTTC	CASSLVSGTGRETQYF
TRBV7-9	few	NA	TRBJ1-4	TGTGCCAGCAGCCCTTATCAGGGATTGGCTAATGAAAAACTGTTTTTT	CASSPYQGLANEKLFF
TRBV7-9	NA	NA	TRBJ1-1	TGTGCCAGCAGCTTAGGGACAAAGGGGACTGAAGCTTTCTTT	CASSLGTKGTEAFF
TRBV10-3	NA	NA	TRBJ2-2	TGTGCCATCAGTGGAAAGGAGACTACGAACACCGGGGAGCTGTTTTTT	CAISGKETTNTGELFF
TRBV27	NA	NA	TRBJ2-1	TGTGCCAGCACCGCCCGGGACTCGTCTTTACGTGAGCAGTTCTTC	CASTARDSSLREQFF
TRBV5-1	NA	TRBD1	TRBJ1-1	TGCGCCAGCAGCTTGGAACAGGGGGCTGGAAAAAACACTGAAGCTTTCTTT	CASSLEQGAGKNTEAFF
TRBV29-1	NA	NA	TRBJ2-1	TGCAGCGTTGAACATGGGACAACGCTTGAGCAGTTCTTC	CSVEHGTTLEQFF
TRBV7-2	NA	NA	TRBJ1-5	TGTGCCAACAGCTTAGGTGGCGGCGCGGGACAGCCCCAGCATTTT	CANSLGGGAGQPQHF
TRBV5-1	NA	NA	TRBJ2-3	TGCGCCAGCAGCTTGGCAGGGAGCACAGATACGCAGTATTTT	CASSLAGSTDTQYF
TRBV19	NA	TRBD2	TRBJ2-3	TGTGCCACCGCGACTAGCGGAAGCACAGATACGCAGTATTTT	CATATSGSTDTQYF
TRBV6-5	NA	NA	TRBJ1-1	TGTGCCAGCAGTTACGGATTAGGGGCTGGCACTGAAGCTTTCTTT	CASSYGLGAGTEAFF
TRBV27	NA	TRBD1	TRBJ1-1	TGTGCCAGCAGTCCCCAGGGGGCCACTGAAGCTTTCTTT	CASSPQGATEAFF
TRBV5-1	NA	NA	TRBJ2-2	TGCGCCAGCAGCACTACCAGCAACACCGGGGAGCTGTTTTTT	CASSTTSNTGELFF
TRBV2	NA	TRBD1	TRBJ2-3	TGTGCCAGCAGAAACAGGGGAGATACGCAGTATTTT	CASRNRGDTQYF
TRBV5-4	NA	TRBD1	TRBJ2-7	TGTGCCAGCAGCTTGGCCGGGACAGGAGGTCGAGAGCAGTACTTC	CASSLAGTGGREQYF
TRBV11-2	NA	NA	TRBJ1-1	TGTGCCAGCAGCTTTCGGGGTGGATTAAGGGCTTTCTTT	CASSFRGGLRAFF
TRBV27	once	TRBD1	TRBJ2-7	TGTGCCAGCAGTTTTGGGACAGGGTACGAGCAGTACTTC	CASSFGTGYEQYF
TRBV30	NA	TRBD1	TRBJ1-2	TGTGCCTGGAGTTATGGGACAGGGACCTATGGCTACACCTTC	CAWSYGTGTYGYTF
TRBV5-1	NA	TRBD2	TRBJ2-1	TGCGCCAGCAGCTTGGTGACTAGCGGCTACAATGAGCAGTTCTTC	CASSLVTSGYNEQFF
TRBV6-5	NA	NA	TRBJ1-2	TGTGCCAGCAGTACCGCAGGGGATGGCTACACCTTC	CASSTAGDGYTF
TRBV30	NA	NA	TRBJ1-1	TGTGCCTGGACCCTCTACACTGAAGCTTTCTTT	CAWTLYTEAFF
TRBV19	NA	TRBD1	TRBJ1-1	TGTGCCACTTACAGGGGGCGCAGGAACACTGAAGCTTTCTTT	CATYRGRRNTEAFF
TRBV7-2	NA	NA	TRBJ1-4	TGTGCCAGCAGCTCGGACAGCTCAACTAATGAAAAACTGTTTTTT	CASSSDSSTNEKLFF
TRBV5-6	few	NA	TRBJ2-3	TGTGCCAGCAGCTTCTTTTATGCGGATACGCAGTATTTT	CASSFFYADTQYF
TRBV25-1	NA	TRBD1	TRBJ2-7	TGTGCCAGCAGTGACTCTCAGAAGGGACAGGGAGGTCTCGAGCAGTACTTC	CASSDSQKGQGGLEQYF
TRBV5-4	NA	TRBD2	TRBJ2-1	TGTGCCAGCAGCCAAGATAGCGGGAGTCTGTTCTTC	CASSQDSGSLFF
TRBV2	once	NA	TRBJ1-5	TGTGCCAGAGGAGGGGGGGGTCAGCCCCAGCATTTT	CARGGGGQPQHF
TRBV29-1	NA	NA	TRBJ1-1	TGCAGCGTTGAAAAAGGGGCAGGGACTGAAGCTTTCTTT	CSVEKGAGTEAFF
TRBV28	few	NA	TRBJ1-6	TGTGCCAGCAGTTTGGAGGGGGGGGGAGATAATTCACCCCTCCACTTT	CASSLEGGGDNSPLHF
TRBV27	NA	NA	TRBJ2-7	TGTGCCAGCAGTGTACCAACTGGGGCCCTTAGCTTC	CASSVPTGALSF
TRBV30	NA	NA	TRBJ1-1	TGTGCCTGGAGTGTACCCAGGGGCAACACTGAAGCTTTCTTT	CAWSVPRGNTEAFF
TRBV7-2	NA	TRBD2	TRBJ2-3	TGTGCCAGCAGCCTCTTAGCGGGAGGCCAGACAGATACGCAGTATTTT	CASSLLAGGQTDTQYF
TRBV7-7	NA	TRBD1	TRBJ2-5	TGTGCCAGCAGCGTAGGATCGGGACAGCTGAAAGAGACCCAGTACTTC	CASSVGSGQLKETQYF
TRBV6-5	NA	TRBD1	TRBJ2-2	TGTGCCAGCGGACAGGGGGGTTACACCGGGGAGCTGTTTTTT	CASGQGGYTGELFF
TRBV19	NA	TRBD1	TRBJ2-7	TGTGCCAGTACCTCCCGGGCAGGGGGTTCCAACGAGCAGTACTTC	CASTSRAGGSNEQYF
TRBV27	NA	TRBD1	TRBJ2-7	TGTGCCAGCAGTCCAATAGGGGACAGGCCTTCCCACGAGCAGTACTTC	CASSPIGDRPSHEQYF
TRBV6-2/TRBV6-3	once	NA	TRBJ1-3	TGTGCCAGCAGTTCCGTTAATTCTGGAAACACCATATATTTT	CASSSVNSGNTIYF
TRBV5-1	NA	TRBD2	TRBJ2-1	TGCGCCAGCAGCAAAGCGGGAGGGCCCTCCTACAATGAGCAGTTCTTC	CASSKAGGPSYNEQFF
TRBV6-6	NA	TRBD2	TRBJ2-7	TGTGCCAGCAGTTACACGGCGCGGGAGAAAAACGAGCAGTACTTC	CASSYTAREKNEQYF
TRBV5-5	NA	TRBD2	TRBJ2-7	TGTGCCAGCAGCTTCGGACTAGCGGGTTCCTCCTACGAGCAGTACTTC	CASSFGLAGSSYEQYF
TRBV5-1	NA	TRBD2	TRBJ2-3	TGCGCCAGCAGCTTGAAGACTAGCGCAAGCACAGATACGCAGTATTTT	CASSLKTSASTDTQYF